This paragraph reports one T cell receptor (beta chain). The sample comes from a study of shared clonotypes between healthy human individuals. Only in-frame clones appear in the TCRdb table, and some are missing; sequencing was by immunoSEQ multiplex PCR. The sample records approximately 350,000 clones, around 74% being singletons. CD4+ cells underwent separation, giving CD45RA+ naive and CD45RA-negative memory subsets. The germline V gene has CDR1 SGHKS and CDR2 YYEKEE (reference sequence). V gave up 4 bases and J gave up 0 bases; unmatched junction bases: 8. The CDR3 consists of 16 residues. This sequence joins TRBV5-5 and TRBJ2-3, with 7 bases that match TRBD2. The clonotype comes from a man aged 25 to 45 in good health. The sample taken for sequencing was memory CD4+ T cells sorted from blood. The subset denotes: CD45RA-negative fraction. CDR3 nucleotides: TGTGCCAGCAGCCGCGGTACTAGCGACAGCACAGATACGCAGTATTTT. This encodes CASSRGTSDSTDTQYF.